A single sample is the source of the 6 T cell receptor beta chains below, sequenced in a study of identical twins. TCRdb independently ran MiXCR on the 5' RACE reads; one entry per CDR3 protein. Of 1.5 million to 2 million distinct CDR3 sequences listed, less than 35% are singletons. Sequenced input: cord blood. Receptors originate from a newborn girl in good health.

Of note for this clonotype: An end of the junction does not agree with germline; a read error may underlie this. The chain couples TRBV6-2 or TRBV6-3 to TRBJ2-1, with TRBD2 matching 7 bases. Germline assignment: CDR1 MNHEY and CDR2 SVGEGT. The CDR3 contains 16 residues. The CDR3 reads CASTLLAVWAYIEQFF. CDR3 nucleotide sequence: TGTGCCAGCACCCTTCTAGCGGTATGGGCCTACATTGAGCAGTTCTTC.

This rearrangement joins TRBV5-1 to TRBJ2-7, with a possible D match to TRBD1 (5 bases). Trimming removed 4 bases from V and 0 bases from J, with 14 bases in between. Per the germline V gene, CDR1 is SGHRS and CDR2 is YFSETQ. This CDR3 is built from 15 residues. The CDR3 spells CASSISPRGSYEQYF. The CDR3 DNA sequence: TGCGCCAGCAGCATCTCCCCAAGGGGCTCCTACGAGCAGTACTTC.

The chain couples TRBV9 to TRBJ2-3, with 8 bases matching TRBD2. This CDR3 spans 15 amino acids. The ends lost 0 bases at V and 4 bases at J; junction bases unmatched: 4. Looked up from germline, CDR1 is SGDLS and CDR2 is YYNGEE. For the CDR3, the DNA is TGTGCCAGCAGCGTAGCGGGGGGGCGGTCAGATACGCAGTATTTT. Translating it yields CASSVAGGRSDTQYF. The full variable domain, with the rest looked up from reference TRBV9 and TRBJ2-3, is DSGVTQTPKHLITATGQRVTLRCSPRSGDLSVYWYQQSLDQGLQFLIQYYNGEERAKGNILERFSAQQFPDLHSELNLSSLELGDSALYFCASSVAGGRSDTQYFGPGTRLTVL.

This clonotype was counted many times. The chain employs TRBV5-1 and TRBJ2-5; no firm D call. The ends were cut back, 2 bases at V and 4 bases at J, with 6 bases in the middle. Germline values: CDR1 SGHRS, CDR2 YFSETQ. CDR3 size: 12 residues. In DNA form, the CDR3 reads TGCGCCAGCAGCTTTGAACGAGAGACCCAGTACTTC. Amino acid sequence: CASSFERETQYF.

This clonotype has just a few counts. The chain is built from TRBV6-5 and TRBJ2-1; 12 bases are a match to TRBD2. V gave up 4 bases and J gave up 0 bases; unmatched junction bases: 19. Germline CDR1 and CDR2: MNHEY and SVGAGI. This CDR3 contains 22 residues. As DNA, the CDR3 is TGTGCCAGCAGTTCCTTGGACCGGAGACTAGCGGGAGAAAGGGGCTCCTACAATGAGCAGTTCTTC. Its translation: CASSSLDRRLAGERGSYNEQFF.

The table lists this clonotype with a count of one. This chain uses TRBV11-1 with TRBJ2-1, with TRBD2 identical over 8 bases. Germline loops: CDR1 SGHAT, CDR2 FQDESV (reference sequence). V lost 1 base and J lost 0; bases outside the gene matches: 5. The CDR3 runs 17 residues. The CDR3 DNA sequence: TGTGCCAGCAGCTTAGTGCGGGGGGTTAGCTCCTACAATGAGCAGTTCTTC. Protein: CASSLVRGVSSYNEQFF.